These 9 T cell receptor beta chains came from one sample sequenced in a study of blood T cells in healthy people across ages. The authors ran a second PCR of roughly 6 to 12 cycles using a sample-barcoded 5' primer and a J-beta primer mix. Each CDR3 protein gets one entry after TCRdb re-called the 5' RACE reads with MiXCR. In the table there are roughly 570,000 distinct CDR3 sequences, 25% to 30% of which are singletons. Sequencing input: blood. The receptor source for this set is a woman between 65 and 79 years old in good health.

In regard to this clonotype: A read error is the likely source, as a far larger clone sits one nucleotide away. This sequence joins TRBV6-2 or TRBV6-3 and TRBJ2-5; D is undetermined. V lost 7 bases and J 1 base, leaving 4 bases between the germline ends. Germline CDR1 reads MNHEY; CDR2 reads SVGEGT. The CDR3 covers 11 residues. CDR3 coding DNA: TGTGCCAGCACCTCCCAAGAGACCCAGTACTTC. Protein sequence: CASTSQETQYF.

The genes are TRBV20-1 and TRBJ2-3, with TRBD2 matching over 11 bases. With V trimmed by 3 bases and J by 6 bases, 11 bases remained unmatched. The V gene's germline CDR1 is DFQATT and CDR2 SNEGSKA (reference sequence). The CDR3 is 16 amino acids. As DNA, the CDR3 is TGCAGTGCTAGTGGTCGGCTAGCGGGGGGATTGGATACGCAGTATTTT. This gives the protein CSASGRLAGGLDTQYF.

This clonotype was recorded a few times. In nucleotides, the CDR3 is TGTGCCAGCAGTGGACAGCCCCCAACTAATGAAAAACTGTTTTTT. It specifies CASSGQPPTNEKLFF. The chain uses TRBV2 and TRBJ1-4, with D possibly TRBD1 on 5 matching bases. The CDR3 extends over 15 amino acids. Germline V gene sequence: CDR1 SNHLY, CDR2 FYNNEI. Between the trimmed V and J ends, which lost 4 bases and 0 bases, there was a span of 9 bases.

This clonotype was seen more than once but under ten times. This chain uses TRBV7-2 with TRBJ2-5, with TRBD2 matching 9 bases. TRBJ2-1 matches the DNA end more closely, so the J call is doubtful. The CDR3 is 15 amino acids. Per the germline V gene, CDR1 is SGHTA and CDR2 is FQGNSA. The CDR3 region has the DNA TGTGCCAGCAGCCACATTCTACGCGGGGGGGATGAGCAGTTCTTC. The encoded protein is CASSHILRGGDEQFF.

At least ten counts were recorded for this clonotype. This chain uses TRBV29-1 with TRBJ1-2, with 10 positions matching TRBD1. Trimming took 3 bases from V and 7 from J; bases not matched to a gene: 5. This CDR3 comprises 13 residues. Per germline, CDR1 SQVTM and CDR2 ANQGSEA. The CDR3: CSVEGDRGRGYTF. In nucleotides, the CDR3 is TGCAGCGTTGAGGGGGACAGGGGCCGTGGCTACACCTTC.

This chain joins TRBV5-5 and TRBJ2-2; D is unclear. The CDR3 is made up of 15 amino acids. Germline-derived CDR1 and CDR2 are SGHKS and YYEKEE (reference sequence). V was pared by 4 bases and J by 0 bases, with 10 bases between. The CDR3: CASSLLYPNTGELFF. The DNA for the CDR3 is TGTGCCAGCAGCCTGCTCTACCCGAACACCGGGGAGCTGTTTTTT.

This clonotype was found a few times. The CDR3 nucleotides are TGTGCCAGCAGCCCGCCCCGGACTAGCCGAGGTAATGAGCAGTTCTTC. Translating gives CASSPPRTSRGNEQFF. J is TRBJ2-1 and V is TRBV7-8, with TRBD2 matching 8 bases. CDR3 length: 16 residues. V gave up 5 bases and J gave up 7 bases; unmatched junction bases: 13. Germline V lookup: CDR1 SGHVS, CDR2 FQNEAQ.

This clonotype was seen ten or more times. The chain is built from TRBV7-2 and TRBJ1-5; 9 nucleotides agree with TRBD1. The germline V gene encodes CDR1 SGHTA and CDR2 FQGNSA. The trim removed 1 base at V and 5 bases at J, leaving 0 bases unmatched. The CDR3 runs 14 residues. The CDR3 loop reads CASSLGTGDQPQHF. The CDR3 nucleotides read TGTGCCAGCAGCTTAGGGACAGGGGATCAGCCCCAGCATTTT.

This clonotype was seen only a few times. CDR3 coding DNA: TGTGCTAGTGGCTCACAGGGGGGCTGGTACGAGCAGTACTTC. It yields the protein CASGSQGGWYEQYF. This chain joins TRBV12-5 and TRBJ2-1; 8 positions match TRBD1. The J call could be wrong; TRBJ2-7 is a better fit for the DNA end. In germline, CDR1 is LGHNT, CDR2 FRNRAP. The CDR3 runs 14 residues.